This section outlines one T cell receptor beta chain sequence together with its context. The data stem from a study of T cell responses to AZD1222 COVID-19 vaccine. This CDR3 comprises 15 residues. Germline loops: CDR1 MDHEN, CDR2 SYDVKM. The V and J ends lost 2 bases and 0 bases respectively, with 10 bases between them. The assay was immunoSEQ multiplex PCR, and TCRdb's table has in-frame clones only and misses some. The sample gives over 120,000 clones, over 75% of which show up once; 5.4% is in the top ten. The sample consisted of peripheral blood, taken 28 days after the second dose of the MenACWY control vaccine. V usage is TRBV28 and J usage is TRBJ1-2; D perhaps matches TRBD1 (5 bases). The sequence was obtained from an adult who received the MenACWY meningococcal vaccine as a control. The CDR3 DNA follows: TGTGCCAGCAGTTTAGGGACGGAACCTAACTATGGCTACACCTTC. Amino acids: CASSLGTEPNYGYTF.